Each of the 25 T cell receptor beta chains below was sequenced from the same sample in a study of cytomegalovirus exposure and HLA in healthy donors (dated by TCRdb to about 2017). The library relied on the immunoSEQ multiplex PCR assay. In its TCRdb copy, this immuneACCESS table keeps in-frame sequences only and misses some clones. Where compared with another copy, unresolved V genes explain less than half of these, and the others have no known cause. For this sample there are tens of thousands of clones; around 90% appear just once. The ten largest make up around 2.1% of the sample. Sequencing was done on a sample of PBMCs. All receptors derive from a man between 25 and 39 years old in good health and CMV-seronegative.

The rearrangement joins TRBV10-1 to TRBJ1-3, with TRBD1 identical over 7 bases. The CDR3 consists of 18 residues. Germline V gene sequence: CDR1 WNHNN, CDR2 SYGVQD (reference sequence). With V trimmed by 7 bases and J by 4 bases, 19 bases remained unmatched. The CDR3 region has the DNA TGCGCCAGCACCCGACAGGGTATACCTCCTGGGAGGGGAAACACCATATATTTT. Translated: CASTRQGIPPGRGNTIYF.

The chain has TRBV4-1 and TRBJ2-7, with TRBD1 matching over 7 bases. The CDR3 runs to 16 residues. The V and J ends lost 3 bases and 4 bases, in that order; junction bases with no gene match: 12. The germline gives CDR1 MGHRA, CDR2 YSYEKL. Here the CDR3 DNA reads TGCGCCAGCAGCCAGACAGGGACAGCTACAAAGTACGAGCAGTACTTC. Translating gives CASSQTGTATKYEQYF.

V and J are TRBV28 and TRBJ2-1; 7 bases align to TRBD1. With 3 bases clipped from V and 7 bases from J, the junction kept 6 bases outside the gene matches. Germline loops: CDR1 MDHEN, CDR2 SYDVKM. The CDR3 is 14 residues long. The CDR3 bases are TGTGCCAGCAGTTTTTCTGACAGGGAGAATGAGCAGTTCTTC. This encodes CASSFSDRENEQFF.

This chain joins TRBV28 and TRBJ1-2; D is ambiguous. The CDR3 length is 13 residues. V was cut by 7 bases and J by 8 bases, with 17 bases left in between. Germline assignment: CDR1 MDHEN and CDR2 SYDVKM. In nucleotides, the CDR3 is TGTGCCAGCACCATACGGTCCACGCGGGGCTACACCTTC. This encodes CASTIRSTRGYTF.

The chain is built from TRBV5-1 and TRBJ2-7, with TRBD1 matching 9 bases. V lost 1 base, J lost 0 bases, and 2 bases stayed unmatched. Looked up from germline, CDR1 is SGHRS and CDR2 is YFSETQ. The CDR3 totals 15 residues. Here the CDR3 reads CASSLTGQGSYEQYF. In DNA, the CDR3 is TGCGCCAGCAGCTTGACGGGACAGGGCTCCTACGAGCAGTACTTC.

The V and J genes are TRBV11-1 and TRBJ1-2, with D maybe TRBD1 (6 bases). Germline V gene sequence: CDR1 SGHAT, CDR2 FQDESV (reference sequence). Deletions cut 5 bases from V and 5 bases from J, with 9 bases between. CDR3 length: 12 amino acids. The CDR3 reads CASSLQGYGYTF. CDR3 in DNA: TGTGCCAGCAGCCTACAGGGTTATGGCTACACCTTC.

Of note for this clone: At the DNA level, this CDR3 is encoded by other sequences in the same sample as well. The chain joins TRBV30 to TRBJ1-1; D ambiguous. The CDR3 consists of 13 residues. Germline values: CDR1 GTSNPN, CDR2 SVGIG (reference sequence). V shed 3 bases and J shed 3 bases, with 11 bases lying between them. For the CDR3, the DNA is TGTGCCTGGAGCCGGGTCGACTACACTGAAGCTTTCTTT. Translating it yields CAWSRVDYTEAFF. Together with reference TRBV30 and TRBJ1-1, the CDR3 gives the full variable domain: SQTIHQWPATLVQPVGSPLSLECTVEGTSNPNLYWYRQAAGRGLQLLFYSVGIGQISSEVPQNLSASRPQDRQFILSSKKLLLSDSGFYLCAWSRVDYTEAFFGQGTRLTVV.

V is TRBV2 and J is TRBJ2-2, with D perhaps matching TRBD1 (5 bases). From germline, CDR1 is SNHLY and CDR2 FYNNEI. This CDR3 has 13 amino acids. The germline V and J ends were trimmed by 4 bases and 4 bases, with 7 bases remaining between them. CDR3 nucleotides: TGTGCCAGCAGTGCCCAGGGCACCGGGGAGCTGTTTTTT. Its protein product is CASSAQGTGELFF.

The chain combines TRBV25-1 with TRBJ2-4; a weak D match, TRBD1 (5 bases). V shed 4 bases and J shed 8 bases, with 12 bases lying between them. Germline CDR1 is MGHDK and CDR2 is SYGVNS. This CDR3 comprises 13 residues. The CDR3 here is CASSVQGMDIQYF. The CDR3 DNA follows: TGTGCCAGCAGTGTTCAGGGTATGGACATTCAGTACTTC.

This CDR3 reads CASADSYSNQPQHF. The CDR3 DNA is TGTGCCAGTGCGGACTCCTATAGCAATCAGCCCCAGCATTTT. V gene TRBV7-9 combines with J gene TRBJ1-5, with no clear D. The germline V gene has CDR1 SEHNR and CDR2 FQNEAQ (reference sequence). Trimming took 9 bases from V and 0 from J, leaving 12 bases between them. This CDR3 comprises 14 residues.

This clone was counted a single time. CDR3 sequence reads: CASRDSAATGELFF. The CDR3 bases are TGTGCCAGCAGGGACAGTGCCGCTACCGGGGAGCTGTTTTTT. The rearrangement links TRBV2 to TRBJ2-2, with D maybe TRBD1 (6 bases). The CDR3 runs to 14 residues. From germline, CDR1 is SNHLY and CDR2 FYNNEI. V shed 6 bases and J shed 5 bases, with 13 bases lying between them. Variable domain in full (rest from reference TRBV2 and TRBJ2-2): EPEVTQTPSHQVTQMGQEVILRCVPISNHLYFYWYRQILGQKVEFLVSFYNNEISEKSEIFDDQFSVERPDGSNFTLKIRSTKLEDSAMYFCASRDSAATGELFFGEGSRLTVL.

The rearrangement uses TRBV10-1 and TRBJ2-5; tentatively, D is TRBD1 (5 bases). CDR3 length: 14 amino acids. Germline V CDR1 and CDR2: WNHNN, SYGVQD (reference sequence). Between the trimmed V and J ends, which lost 3 bases and 4 bases, there was a span of 12 bases. The DNA for the CDR3 is TGCGCCAGCAGTGACGCCGGAAGGGGAGAGACCCAGTACTTC. This translates into CASSDAGRGETQYF.

The gene calls are TRBV7-3 and TRBJ2-7; TRBD2 matches at 12 bases. V shed 1 base and J 4 bases; nucleotides not matched to a gene: 17. The CDR3 contains 20 residues. The germline V gene has CDR1 SGHTA and CDR2 FQGTGA. CDR3 DNA sequence: TGTGCCAGCAGCTTAAGGATCAGAGCGTTTACCGGGACTAGCGGGTACGAGCAGTACTTC. Amino acids: CASSLRIRAFTGTSGYEQYF.

This chain uses TRBV7-9 with TRBJ2-5; D unclear. Trimming took 1 base from V and 2 from J, leaving 8 bases between them. CDR3 length: 14 amino acids. The V gene's germline CDR1 is SEHNR and CDR2 FQNEAQ (reference sequence). CDR3 sequence: CASSLGHIQETQYF. In DNA form, the CDR3 reads TGTGCCAGCAGCTTAGGGCATATTCAAGAGACCCAGTACTTC.

V usage is TRBV2 and J usage is TRBJ2-2; TRBD2 is a possible D gene (5 bases). The CDR3 has 13 residues. Trimming removed 4 bases from V and 2 bases from J, with 5 bases in between. CDR1 is SNHLY, CDR2 FYNNEI, per germline. The CDR3 protein is CASSGLNTGELFF. CDR3 nucleotide sequence: TGTGCCAGCAGTGGACTAAACACCGGGGAGCTGTTTTTT.

The chain combines TRBV7-9 with TRBJ2-7; 7 nucleotides agree with TRBD1. Germline V lookup: CDR1 SEHNR, CDR2 FQNEAQ (reference sequence). CDR3 length equals 15 residues. V lost 5 bases, J lost 2 bases, and 9 bases stayed unmatched. The CDR3 coding sequence is TGTGCCAGCAGCACCGACAGGGTGGTGACCTACGAGCAGTACTTC. Translated: CASSTDRVVTYEQYF.

As to this clone: The junction shows a germline mismatch at one end, possibly a read error. The chain joins TRBV7-7 to TRBJ2-5; TRBD1 is a possible D gene (6 bases). The CDR3 has 18 amino acids. Per germline, CDR1 SSHAT and CDR2 FNYEAQ (reference sequence). CDR3 sequence: CASSLNRATNPQGETQYF. CDR3 nucleotides: TGTGCTAGCAGCCTGAACAGGGCCACCAACCCACAGGGAGAGACCCAGTACTTC.

This clone came up a few times. The chain carries TRBV6-1 and TRBJ1-2; 9 bases are shared with TRBD1. With V trimmed by 0 bases and J by 5 bases, 7 bases remained unmatched. The germline V gene has CDR1 MNHNS and CDR2 SASEGT. This CDR3 is built from 16 residues. Here the CDR3 reads CASSEASGQGGYGYTF. CDR3 nucleotides: TGTGCCAGCAGTGAAGCGTCGGGACAGGGAGGTTATGGCTACACCTTC.

The CDR3 is CASRLLDRDHSPLHF. CDR3 sequence (DNA): TGCGCCAGCAGACTCCTCGACAGGGACCATTCACCCCTCCACTTT. The chain is built from TRBV5-1 and TRBJ1-6; 7 bases map to TRBD1. Germline V lookup: CDR1 SGHRS, CDR2 YFSETQ. This CDR3 comprises 15 residues. Trimming removed 5 bases from V and 8 bases from J; junction bases left unmatched: 10.

The chain links TRBV5-4 to TRBJ1-2; perhaps TRBD1 as D (6 bases). V was shortened by 7 bases and J by 6 bases, with 28 bases between the two germline ends. This CDR3 is 17 amino acids long. Germline CDR1 SGHNT, CDR2 YYREEE (reference sequence). The CDR3 reads CASAEPKGRGMTDGYTF. In nucleotides, the CDR3 is TGTGCCAGCGCAGAGCCCAAGGGCAGGGGAATGACAGATGGCTACACCTTC.

The genes are TRBV18 and TRBJ2-1; D gene uncertain. This CDR3 has 11 amino acids. V was pared by 3 bases and J by 9 bases, with 6 bases between. Germline assignment: CDR1 KGHSH and CDR2 LQKENI. The CDR3 is CASSPSSEQFF. The CDR3 region has the DNA TGTGCCAGCTCACCTAGCAGTGAGCAGTTCTTC. The full variable domain, its missing parts supplied by reference TRBV18 and TRBJ2-1, is NAGVMQNPRHLVRRRGQEARLRCSPMKGHSHVYWYRQLPEEGLKFMVYLQKENIIDESGMPKERFSAEFPKEGPSILRIQQVVRGDSAAYFCASSPSSEQFFGPGTRLTVL.

The rearrangement joins TRBV19 to TRBJ2-2; possibly TRBD1 for D (6 bases). Looked up from germline, CDR1 is LNHDA and CDR2 is SQIVND (reference sequence). This CDR3 has 16 residues. V shed 7 bases and J shed 4 bases, with 19 bases lying between them. The CDR3 region has the DNA TGTGCCAGTACCAACCGGCAGGACAGTTTCACCGGGGAGCTGTTTTTT. Its translation is CASTNRQDSFTGELFF. The whole variable domain, filled in from reference TRBV19 and TRBJ2-2, reads DGGITQSPKYLFRKEGQNVTLSCEQNLNHDAMYWYRQDPGQGLRLIYYSQIVNDFQKGDIAEGYSVSREKKESFPLTVTSAQKNPTAFYLCASTNRQDSFTGELFFGEGSRLTVL.

V and J are TRBV4-1 and TRBJ1-5; D is perhaps TRBD1 (6 bases). Germline values: CDR1 MGHRA, CDR2 YSYEKL. V gave up 3 bases and J gave up 0 bases, with 24 bases separating them. The CDR3 totals 20 residues. The CDR3 region is CASSHTYSRTGQDSNQPQHF. The CDR3 region has the DNA TGCGCCAGCAGCCACACTTACTCCCGTACAGGGCAGGATAGCAATCAGCCCCAGCATTTT.

J is TRBJ1-1 and V is TRBV6-1; 8 bases align to TRBD1. Germline V CDR1 and CDR2: MNHNS, SASEGT. The V gene end was trimmed by 5 bases and the J gene end by 7 bases; junction bases not matched to a gene: 9. The CDR3 extends over 14 amino acids. The CDR3 coding sequence is TGTGCCAGCAGTCAGGACAGGGCTCTCAGTGAAGCTTTCTTT. Protein sequence: CASSQDRALSEAFF.

The rearrangement uses TRBV27 and TRBJ1-5, with 7 bases matching TRBD1. This CDR3 contains 15 residues. CDR1 and CDR2 (germline): MNHEY, SMNVEV (reference sequence). V trimming: 6 bases; J trimming: 4 bases; junction bases outside the gene matches: 9. The CDR3 DNA sequence: TGTGCCAGCAGCCCTGACAGGGCAGCAAATCAGCCCCAGCATTTT. Translated, it gives CASSPDRAANQPQHF.